Each of the 12 T cell receptor beta chains below was sequenced from the same sample in a study of shared clonotypes between healthy human individuals. Assay used: immunoSEQ multiplex PCR; TCRdb lists only in-frame clones, some missing. The sample lists a few million clones, 93% seen once, with about 1.6% in the top ten. Naive CD8 cells lacked CD45RO, underwent positive selection for CCR7 and left out terminally differentiated effector memory CD45RA+ cells. Specimen: naive CD8+ T cells from PBMCs. These receptors originate from a man between 18 and 29 years old in good health. Some clones in this sample may be carry-over from other donors' samples.

V is TRBV29-1 and J is TRBJ2-3, with no clear D. The CDR3 consists of 11 residues. Germline-derived CDR1 and CDR2 are SQVTM and ANQGSEA. Trimming removed 1 base from V and 5 bases from J, with 4 bases in between. CDR3 nucleotides: TGCAGCGTTGAAGCGGTAGATACGCAGTATTTT. Its protein product is CSVEAVDTQYF.

About this clone: Other nucleotide sequences from this sample produce the same CDR3. This chain connects TRBV19 to TRBJ2-1, with 7 bases lining up with TRBD2. Germline V gives CDR1 LNHDA, CDR2 SQIVND (reference sequence). The CDR3 length is 16 residues. With V trimmed by 6 bases and J by 0 bases, 8 bases remained unmatched. The CDR3 loop reads CASSRAGESSYNEQFF. The CDR3 bases are TGTGCCAGTAGCCGGGCGGGGGAGAGCTCCTACAATGAGCAGTTCTTC.

J is TRBJ2-3 and V is TRBV4-1, with D maybe TRBD2 (6 bases). V gave up 4 bases and J gave up 2 bases, with 19 bases separating them. CDR1 and CDR2 from the germline V gene are MGHRA and YSYEKL. CDR3 size: 17 residues. The CDR3 sequence: CASSRSPGTHPTDTQYF. DNA for the CDR3: TGCGCCAGCAGCCGATCTCCGGGGACTCACCCCACAGATACGCAGTATTTT.

The J gene is TRBJ2-5, the V gene TRBV5-6; D is ambiguous. Trimming shortened V by 4 bases and J by 4 bases, and 11 bases separated the two germline ends. The germline V gene encodes CDR1 SGHDT and CDR2 YYEEEE. There are 13 residues in the CDR3. The CDR3 DNA reads TGTGCCAGCAGCCTGAGGATCCGAGAGACCCAGTACTTC. Its translation is CASSLRIRETQYF. Supplemented by reference TRBV5-6 and TRBJ2-5, the full variable domain reads DAGVTQSPTHLIKTRGQQVTLRCSPKSGHDTVSWYQQALGQGPQFIFQYYEEEERQRGNFPDRFSGHQFPNYSSELNVNALLLGDSALYLCASSLRIRETQYFGPGTRLLVL.

This clone is a singleton in its sample. The chain recombines TRBV25-1 with TRBJ2-7, with D maybe TRBD1 (7 bases). The germline CDR1 and CDR2 sequences are MGHDK and SYGVNS. The CDR3 loop spans 13 amino acids. The V gene lost 8 bases and the J gene lost 1 base, with 12 bases spanning the gap. Here the CDR3 reads CASGGTASYEQYF. The CDR3 coding sequence is TGTGCCAGCGGAGGGACAGCTTCCTACGAGCAGTACTTC.

V and J are TRBV11-3 and TRBJ2-7; 8 bases match TRBD2. J lost 2 bases, V lost 4 bases, and 13 bases had no gene match. The CDR3 extends over 17 amino acids. CDR1 SGHNT and CDR2 YENEEA come from the germline V gene. The chain's CDR3 is CASSSPHGTSIAYEQYF. As DNA, the CDR3 is TGTGCCAGCAGCTCCCCACACGGGACTAGTATCGCCTACGAGCAGTACTTC. The full variable domain, with the rest looked up from reference TRBV11-3 and TRBJ2-7, is EAGVVQSPRYKIIEKKQPVAFWCNPISGHNTLYWYLQNLGQGPELLIRYENEEAVDDSQLPKDRFSAERLKGVDSTLKIQPAELGDSAVYLCASSSPHGTSIAYEQYFGPGTRLTVT.

The count of this clone is one. This chain connects TRBV9 to TRBJ2-6; tentatively, D is TRBD1 (5 bases). V was shortened by 4 bases and J by 6 bases, with 14 bases between the two germline ends. CDR1 and CDR2 from the germline V gene are SGDLS and YYNGEE. The length of the CDR3 is 15 residues. The CDR3 is CASSSQGLVANVLTF. The DNA for the CDR3 is TGTGCCAGCAGCTCCCAGGGTCTAGTGGCCAACGTCCTGACTTTC. Full variable domain (remainder filled in from reference TRBV9 and TRBJ2-6): DSGVTQTPKHLITATGQRVTLRCSPRSGDLSVYWYQQSLDQGLQFLIQYYNGEERAKGNILERFSAQQFPDLHSELNLSSLELGDSALYFCASSSQGLVANVLTFGAGSRLTVL.

The V gene is TRBV19, the J gene TRBJ1-4; D is unclear. This CDR3 has 19 residues. The V gene's germline CDR1 is LNHDA and CDR2 SQIVND (reference sequence). V lost 4 bases to trimming and J lost 0 bases, with 21 bases between them. The CDR3 DNA sequence: TGTGCCAGTAGTACACCAGTGGGCGAGGTGTGGGCAACTAATGAAAAACTGTTTTTT. This sequence encodes CASSTPVGEVWATNEKLFF.

J is TRBJ1-4 and V is TRBV10-3, with a tentative D call TRBD1 (5 bases). V lost 10 bases and J 8 bases, leaving 23 bases between the germline ends. The CDR3 has 15 amino acids. Germline CDR1 ENHRY, CDR2 SYGVKD. The CDR3 reads CATGGQTVNTEKLFF. The CDR3 DNA reads TGTGCCACGGGCGGGCAGACAGTGAATACAGAAAAACTGTTTTTT.

The J gene is TRBJ2-1, the V gene TRBV7-9, with 7 bases that match TRBD2. CDR3 length: 15 amino acids. From germline, CDR1 is SEHNR and CDR2 FQNEAQ (reference sequence). After removal of 2 bases from V and 9 bases from J, the junction contained 10 bases not matched to a gene. Here the CDR3 DNA reads TGTGCCAGCAGCTTATTTACGGGAGGAAGCGGTGAGCAGTTCTTC. Amino acid sequence: CASSLFTGGSGEQFF.

This clone appeared a few times. The V and J genes are TRBV7-9 and TRBJ1-2, with TRBD1 as a possible D gene (5 bases). The CDR3 is 13 residues long. Looked up from germline, CDR1 is SEHNR and CDR2 is FQNEAQ (reference sequence). V lost 7 bases to trimming and J lost 12 bases, with 21 bases between them. For the CDR3, the DNA is TGTGCCAGCACCTCTCCAATCACAGGTGGTGACACCTTC. Its translation is CASTSPITGGDTF.

This rearrangement joins TRBV7-9 to TRBJ1-3; D uncertain. The CDR3 covers 12 residues. Trimming cost V 4 bases and J 8 bases, with 9 bases left between them. CDR1 SEHNR and CDR2 FQNEAQ come from the germline V gene (reference sequence). The CDR3 protein is CASSSGRDTIYF. The CDR3 coding sequence is TGTGCCAGCAGCTCCGGGAGGGACACCATATATTTT. The variable domain in full, completed from reference TRBV7-9 and TRBJ1-3, reads DTGVSQNPRHKITKRGQNVTFRCDPISEHNRLYWYRQTLGQGPEFLTYFQNEAQLEKSRLLSDRFSAERPKGSFSTLEIQRTEQGDSAMYLCASSSGRDTIYFGEGSWLTVV.